What follows are 7 T cell receptor beta chains derived from one specimen sequenced in a study of T-cell memory formation after mild COVID-19. TCRdb called the 5' RACE reads again in MiXCR, with one record for every CDR3 protein. The top ten clones hold about a third of a sample with roughly 70,000 distinct CDR3 sequences, over 15% of them seen once. Sequencing was carried out using PBMCs or a T cell subset sorted from them (not recorded which). The receptors come from an adult woman who had mild COVID-19 (a few samples of this study predate the infection). Cell type and time point are not known.

This clonotype occurred a few times. The chain combines TRBV4-3 with TRBJ2-7; 7 nucleotides line up with TRBD2. V lost 3 bases to trimming and J lost 5 bases; unmatched junction nucleotides: 10. CDR1 and CDR2 from the germline V gene are LGHNA and YSLEER. The CDR3 has 15 amino acids. The CDR3 sequence: CASSQSFGLGDEQYF. The DNA of the CDR3 is TGCGCCAGCAGCCAGTCCTTCGGACTAGGAGACGAGCAGTACTTC.

In its sample, this clonotype was seen a few times. The chain links TRBV29-1 to TRBJ1-2, with 10 bases fitting TRBD1. The CDR3 contains 13 residues. V lost 6 bases and J lost 4; bases outside the gene matches: 5. Germline V lookup: CDR1 SQVTM, CDR2 ANQGSEA. The CDR3 reads CSVTGGWVYGYTF. The CDR3 DNA sequence: TGCAGCGTGACAGGGGGCTGGGTCTATGGCTACACCTTC. Together with reference TRBV29-1 and TRBJ1-2, the CDR3 gives the full variable domain: SAVISQKPSRDICQRGTSLTIQCQVDSQVTMMFWYRQQPGQSLTLIATANQGSEATYESGFVIDKFPISRPNLTFSTLTVSNMSPEDSSIYLCSVTGGWVYGYTFGSGTRLTVV.

This clonotype was counted between two and nine times. The chain uses TRBV19 and TRBJ2-2; possibly TRBD1 for D (5 bases). CDR3 length: 15 residues. Germline V gene sequence: CDR1 LNHDA, CDR2 SQIVND (reference sequence). V was trimmed by 0 bases and J by 5 bases, leaving 10 bases between them. CDR3 in DNA: TGTGCCAGTAGTATAGATCAGGGCTGGACCGGGGAGCTGTTTTTT. It is translated as CASSIDQGWTGELFF. The whole variable domain, remainder taken from reference TRBV19 and TRBJ2-2, is DGGITQSPKYLFRKEGQNVTLSCEQNLNHDAMYWYRQDPGQGLRLIYYSQIVNDFQKGDIAEGYSVSREKKESFPLTVTSAQKNPTAFYLCASSIDQGWTGELFFGEGSRLTVL.

This chain links TRBV5-1 with TRBJ1-1, with D perhaps matching TRBD1 (5 bases). V gave up 2 bases and J gave up 5 bases, with 13 bases separating them. There are 14 residues in the CDR3. Germline V CDR1 and CDR2: SGHRS, YFSETQ. The CDR3 DNA reads as TGCGCCAGCAGCTTCAGGGAGTTAGGGACTGAAGCTTTCTTT. It translates to CASSFRELGTEAFF.

The table lists this clonotype with a few counts. This chain links TRBV7-6 with TRBJ2-1; 7 bases are a match to TRBD2. Germline V lookup: CDR1 SGHVS, CDR2 FNYEAQ. This CDR3 contains 16 residues. Trimming removed 0 bases from V and 6 bases from J; junction bases left unmatched: 8. The CDR3 nucleotides read TGTGCCAGCAGCTTAGCTGGCGGGAGTGCTGGCAATGAGCAGTTCTTC. Its protein is CASSLAGGSAGNEQFF.

This clonotype came up a few times. The chain has TRBV9 and TRBJ2-1, with D possibly TRBD2 on 6 matching bases. Germline V gives CDR1 SGDLS, CDR2 YYNGEE. This CDR3 has 15 residues. V lost 0 bases to trimming and J lost 4 bases, with 11 bases between them. CDR3 bases: TGTGCCAGCAGCGTAGCGGGAGAAGGGTACAATGAGCAGTTCTTC. It codes for CASSVAGEGYNEQFF.

The CDR3 DNA reads as TGTGCCAGCAGGACCCTTGCTACGGGCTTTACCTACGAGCAGTACTTC. This gives the protein CASRTLATGFTYEQYF. The chain couples TRBV7-9 to TRBJ2-7; D uncertain. The CDR3 runs 16 residues. In germline, CDR1 is SEHNR, CDR2 FQNEAQ (reference sequence). V was trimmed by 6 bases and J by 2 bases, leaving 20 bases between them.